This T cell receptor (beta chain) was captured in a study of cytomegalovirus exposure and HLA in healthy donors. At the level of the study: The 120 validation repertoires were produced on the same platform as the 670 or so repertoires of the first cohort. This was reported in a later analysis.

Only a few counts were recorded for this clone. Clones were sequenced by immunoSEQ multiplex PCR, and TCRdb holds only the in-frame ones, with some missing. Of about 330,000 clones in the sample, approximately 90% are singletons; the top ten hold 0.95% to 1.5%. The TCR sequence derives from a woman in her 30s in good health and CMV-seropositive. The sequenced sample consisted of PBMCs.

CDR3 amino acids: CASSLVQGGMNTEAFF. The CDR3 DNA follows: TGTGCCAGCAGCTTGGTTCAGGGTGGGATGAACACTGAAGCTTTCTTT. The gene calls are TRBV5-5 and TRBJ1-1; D possibly corresponds to TRBD1 (5 bases). CDR1 SGHKS and CDR2 YYEKEE come from the germline V gene (reference sequence). The CDR3 has 16 residues. Trimming stripped 0 bases from V and 0 bases from J, with 12 bases between.